Following are 12 T cell receptor beta chains from one sample sequenced in a study of response to subunit inactivated influenza vaccine (dated by TCRdb to the late 2010s). Library creation used RT-PCR. TCRdb shows the sequencer as Illumina HiSeq 2500. TCRdb cleaned the public reads at Q25 with fastp, built clones with MiXCR and kept in-frame beta chains. Each entry is one CDR3 protein sequence, shown with its most common DNA and genes. This sample comprises more than 700,000 distinct CDR3 sequences, 20% to 25% of them detected only once. The ten top clones hold approximately 10% of the sample. The material was PBMCs from blood, obtained about 5 days after vaccination. All receptors derive from a man aged 45-65 years who received an inactivated influenza vaccine. Donor details come from another sample of the same person, matched by shared clones.

This clonotype occurred a few times. V is TRBV30 and J is TRBJ2-3; 8 positions agree with TRBD2. The germline CDR1 and CDR2 sequences are GTSNPN and SVGIG (reference sequence). This CDR3 is 15 amino acids long. J gave up 1 base and V 0 bases, and 3 bases lay outside the gene matches. CDR3 bases: TGTGCCTGGAGTGTCCTAGCGGGCGGCACAGATACGCAGTATTTT. Translation gives CAWSVLAGGTDTQYF.

The genes are TRBV9 and TRBJ2-3, with 7 bases identical to TRBD1. CDR3 length: 14 residues. Germline V gene data show CDR1 as SGDLS and CDR2 as YYNGEE. V shed 0 bases, J shed 4 bases, and the junction held 2 bases outside the gene matches. The CDR3 DNA reads as TGTGCCAGCAGCGTAGAGGGGGCCCCAGATACGCAGTATTTT. Translating gives CASSVEGAPDTQYF.

The chain joins TRBV20-1 to TRBJ2-3; no firm D call. This CDR3 spans 12 amino acids. CDR1 and CDR2 (germline): DFQATT, SNEGSKA (reference sequence). V was shortened by 3 bases and J by 4 bases, with 8 bases between the two germline ends. In nucleotides, the CDR3 is TGCAGTGCTAGCTCTAGGGCAGATACGCAGTATTTT. Residues: CSASSRADTQYF.

This clonotype was counted at least ten times. This chain joins TRBV12-3 or TRBV12-4 and TRBJ2-5; 9 positions match TRBD1. This CDR3 comprises 13 residues. V was pared by 8 bases and J by 5 bases, with 6 bases of the junction left unmatched. The CDR3 DNA reads TGTGCCAGCCGAATAGGACAGGGGGAGACCCAGTACTTC. Amino acid sequence: CASRIGQGETQYF.

The table lists this clonotype with a few counts. V is TRBV6-1 and J is TRBJ2-3; 14 nucleotides line up with TRBD2. The J segment lost 5 bases and the V segment lost 5 bases, leaving 6 bases of the junction unmatched. The CDR3 is 16 residues long. From germline, CDR1 is MNHNS and CDR2 SASEGT. The CDR3 region is CASSPAGTSGRDTQYF. The DNA for the CDR3 is TGTGCCAGCAGTCCGGCCGGGACTAGCGGGAGAGATACGCAGTATTTT.

This clonotype appeared a few times. The chain has TRBV5-1 and TRBJ2-3; a weak D match, TRBD1 (7 bases). V was trimmed by 2 bases and J by 2 bases, leaving 12 bases between them. Germline lookup yields CDR1 SGHRS and CDR2 YFSETQ. The CDR3 has 15 residues. The CDR3 region is CASSFSGGTTDTQYF. DNA of the CDR3: TGCGCCAGCAGCTTTTCAGGGGGGACCACAGATACGCAGTATTTT. The full variable domain, its missing parts supplied by reference TRBV5-1 and TRBJ2-3, is KAGVTQTPRYLIKTRGQQVTLSCSPISGHRSVSWYQQTPGQGLQFLFEYFSETQRNKGNFPGRFSGRQFSNSRSEMNVSTLELGDSALYLCASSFSGGTTDTQYFGPGTRLTVL.

This clonotype was picked up a small number of times. V and J are TRBV29-1 and TRBJ2-1, with 10 positions matching TRBD2. This CDR3 spans 15 amino acids. V shed 4 bases, J shed 3 bases, and the junction held 6 bases outside the gene matches. From germline, CDR1 is SQVTM and CDR2 ANQGSEA. CDR3 bases: TGCAGCGTTGGGGGACTAGCGCCAGACTACAATGAGCAGTTCTTC. Its protein product is CSVGGLAPDYNEQFF.

The chain employs TRBV7-2 and TRBJ2-3, with 7 positions matching TRBD2. This CDR3 region has 16 residues. Germline CDR1 reads SGHTA; CDR2 reads FQGNSA. V lost 7 bases, J lost 2 bases, and 12 bases stayed unmatched. The CDR3 DNA sequence: TGTGCCAGCAAAGCGGGGATCGGAATACACACAGATACGCAGTATTTT. This sequence encodes CASKAGIGIHTDTQYF.

The V call is TRBV29-1, the J call TRBJ2-7; D is possibly TRBD2 (5 bases). The germline V gene encodes CDR1 SQVTM and CDR2 ANQGSEA. Deletions cut 6 bases from V and 2 bases from J, with 8 bases between. The CDR3 contains 11 residues. The DNA for the CDR3 is TGCAGCGTCGGGATAACCTACGAGCAGTACTTC. It translates to CSVGITYEQYF.

This chain uses TRBV9 with TRBJ2-3; no definite D call. Between the trimmed V and J ends, which lost 0 bases and 0 bases, there was a span of 11 bases. Germline V lookup: CDR1 SGDLS, CDR2 YYNGEE. The CDR3 spans 16 residues. Here the CDR3 DNA reads TGTGCCAGCAGCGTAGGTGTCAGCGTTAGCACAGATACGCAGTATTTT. Encoded protein: CASSVGVSVSTDTQYF. Using reference TRBV9 and TRBJ2-3 for the parts outside the CDR3, the full variable domain is DSGVTQTPKHLITATGQRVTLRCSPRSGDLSVYWYQQSLDQGLQFLIQYYNGEERAKGNILERFSAQQFPDLHSELNLSSLELGDSALYFCASSVGVSVSTDTQYFGPGTRLTVL.

The gene calls are TRBV11-2 and TRBJ1-2; TRBD1 matches at 8 bases. The germline CDR1 and CDR2 sequences are SGHAT and FQNNGV. V lost 4 bases to trimming and J lost 4 bases; unmatched junction nucleotides: 5. This CDR3 has 14 residues. The CDR3 protein is CASSSDRGAYGYTF. The CDR3 region has the DNA TGTGCCAGCAGCTCCGACAGGGGCGCCTATGGCTACACCTTC.

The chain joins TRBV20-1 to TRBJ1-5; 8 nucleotides agree with TRBD1. The CDR3 runs to 14 residues. From germline, CDR1 is DFQATT and CDR2 SNEGSKA (reference sequence). V dropped 6 bases and J dropped 0; count of bases not matched to a gene: 4. CDR3 nucleotide sequence: TGCAGTGCCTGGACAGGGCCTAGCAATCAGCCCCAGCATTTT. Translation: CSAWTGPSNQPQHF.